What follows are 17 T cell receptor beta chains derived from one specimen sequenced in a study of T cell responses to AZD1222 COVID-19 vaccine. Libraries were prepared by immunoSEQ multiplex PCR; TCRdb keeps only in-frame clonotypes and omits some of them. This table holds 150,000 to 170,000 clones, about 85% found once. This material consisted of peripheral blood, taken on day 0 of AZD1222 vaccination. The origin of the receptors is an adult in good health.

The V and J genes are TRBV18 and TRBJ2-7; 8 bases agree with TRBD1. In germline, CDR1 is KGHSH, CDR2 LQKENI. V trimming: 3 bases; J trimming: 2 bases; junction bases outside the gene matches: 6. The length of the CDR3 is 15 residues. The CDR3 nucleotides read TGTGCCAGCTCACCCCTGGGACAGGACCCCTACGAGCAGTACTTC. Its protein is CASSPLGQDPYEQYF.

In its sample, this clone was seen once. The chain couples TRBV20-1 to TRBJ2-5, with D unclear. The CDR3 covers 11 residues. Trimming left V 6 bases short and J 2 bases short, with 7 bases between. Germline CDR1 is DFQATT and CDR2 is SNEGSKA (reference sequence). This CDR3 is CSAPEQETQYF. In nucleotides, the CDR3 is TGCAGTGCCCCGGAACAAGAGACCCAGTACTTC.

The chain links TRBV29-1 to TRBJ1-3; no definite D call. The CDR3 has 15 amino acids. CDR1 SQVTM and CDR2 ANQGSEA come from the germline V gene. V was shortened by 3 bases and J by 0 bases, with 12 bases between the two germline ends. CDR3 DNA: TGCAGCGTTGAGATGGCCCCAGGCTCTGGAAACACCATATATTTT. Residues: CSVEMAPGSGNTIYF. The complete variable domain, with remaining parts taken from reference TRBV29-1 and TRBJ1-3, reads SAVISQKPSRDICQRGTSLTIQCQVDSQVTMMFWYRQQPGQSLTLIATANQGSEATYESGFVIDKFPISRPNLTFSTLTVSNMSPEDSSIYLCSVEMAPGSGNTIYFGEGSWLTVV.

This rearrangement joins TRBV9 to TRBJ2-1; 10 bases align to TRBD2. From germline, CDR1 is SGDLS and CDR2 YYNGEE. The V and J ends lost 3 bases and 4 bases, in that order; junction bases with no gene match: 4. The CDR3 has 15 amino acids. The CDR3 region is CASSDSGGTYNEQFF. The CDR3 coding sequence is TGTGCCAGCAGCGATAGCGGGGGGACTTACAATGAGCAGTTCTTC.

The CDR3: CASRDSLATNEKLFF. The CDR3 DNA is TGCGCCAGCAGGGACAGTCTTGCAACTAATGAAAAACTGTTTTTT. This chain uses TRBV5-1 with TRBJ1-4; TRBD1 might be the D (6 bases). V was pared by 5 bases and J by 0 bases, with 11 bases between. The CDR3 has 15 residues. Germline CDR1 SGHRS, CDR2 YFSETQ.

This clone was recorded once. This chain connects TRBV19 to TRBJ1-4, with 7 bases that match TRBD1. This CDR3 spans 15 amino acids. J lost 8 bases, V lost 5 bases, and 11 bases had no gene match. Germline V gene sequence: CDR1 LNHDA, CDR2 SQIVND (reference sequence). The CDR3 DNA reads as TGTGCCAGTAGTCCCCCGACAGGGAGGTCGGAAAAACTGTTTTTT. This translates into CASSPPTGRSEKLFF.

V and J are TRBV21-1 and TRBJ2-6; the table assigns TRBD1, which was not confirmed against the DNA. TRBV21-1 is given as a pseudogene. The length of the CDR3 is 15 residues. In DNA form, the CDR3 reads TGTGCCAGCAGGTCCACAGGCTCTGGGGCCAACGTCCTGACTTTC. Protein sequence: CASRSTGSGANVLTF.

The chain recombines TRBV4-2 with TRBJ1-6, with D uncertain. The V gene lost 2 bases and the J gene lost 5 bases, with 7 bases spanning the gap. Germline CDR1 LGHNA, CDR2 YNFKEQ. The CDR3 runs to 14 residues. The CDR3 nucleotides read TGTGCCAGCAGCCAACACCTCGATAATTCACCCCTCCACTTT. Translating gives CASSQHLDNSPLHF.

The chain joins TRBV6-2 or TRBV6-3 to TRBJ2-7; TRBD2 matches 13 bases. This CDR3 contains 19 residues. Germline CDR1 is MNHEY and CDR2 is SVGEGT. The ends lost 2 bases at V and 4 bases at J; junction bases unmatched: 14. CDR3 sequence: CASSYVLGTSGEKEYEQYF. DNA of the CDR3: TGTGCCAGCAGTTACGTTCTTGGGACTAGCGGGGAAAAGGAGTACGAGCAGTACTTC.

The chain carries TRBV4-1 and TRBJ1-4, with D unclear. Germline lookup yields CDR1 MGHRA and CDR2 YSYEKL. V was pared by 3 bases and J by 7 bases, with 6 bases between. The CDR3 has 12 amino acids. The CDR3 region is CASSQSGEKLFF. The CDR3 bases are TGCGCCAGCAGCCAGTCCGGTGAAAAACTGTTTTTT.

The chain carries TRBV3-1 (or the pseudogene TRBV3-2) and TRBJ2-3; either TRBD1 or TRBD2 may supply D (5 bases each). V dropped 4 bases and J dropped 6 bases, with 20 bases sitting between them. This CDR3 spans 16 amino acids. Germline CDR1 and CDR2: LGHDT and YNNKEL (reference sequence). The CDR3 reads CASSPGQGRTADTQYF. In DNA form, the CDR3 reads TGTGCCAGCAGCCCCGGCCAGGGACGAACGGCGGATACGCAGTATTTT.

This clone is medium-sized within its sample. The chain combines TRBV4-2 with TRBJ1-2; D is possibly TRBD1 (5 bases). Germline lookup yields CDR1 LGHNA and CDR2 YNFKEQ. Between the trimmed V and J ends, which lost 4 bases and 6 bases, there was a span of 9 bases. CDR3 length: 12 amino acids. The DNA for the CDR3 is TGTGCCAGCAGCCTAGGGACGGATGGCTACACCTTC. Its protein is CASSLGTDGYTF.

The rearrangement links TRBV19 to TRBJ1-3; tentatively, D is TRBD1 (6 bases). The CDR3 sequence is 15 residues long. Germline CDR1 reads LNHDA; CDR2 reads SQIVND (reference sequence). The V and J ends lost 5 bases and 3 bases respectively, with 14 bases between them. The CDR3 spells CASSPWGQDGNTIYF. In nucleotides, the CDR3 is TGTGCCAGTAGTCCGTGGGGGCAAGATGGAAACACCATATATTTT.

The chain uses TRBV3-1 (or the pseudogene TRBV3-2) and TRBJ2-1; 8 positions match TRBD2. Germline V CDR1 and CDR2: LGHDT, YNNKEL (reference sequence). This CDR3 contains 15 residues. Losses at the gene ends were 1 base for V and 7 bases for J; bases not matched to a gene: 6. The CDR3 DNA reads as TGTGCCAGCAGCCAAGTCCGGACTAGCCTTAATGAGCAGTTCTTC. Its protein is CASSQVRTSLNEQFF.

This clone occurred once. This chain links TRBV19 with TRBJ2-2; possibly TRBD2 for D (6 bases). Germline assignment: CDR1 LNHDA and CDR2 SQIVND (reference sequence). CDR3 size: 16 residues. V was cut by 4 bases and J by 5 bases, with 17 bases left in between. The CDR3 loop reads CASSRMGEDKTGELFF. The CDR3 coding sequence is TGTGCCAGTAGTAGGATGGGGGAGGATAAGACCGGGGAGCTGTTTTTT. Based on the CDR3 plus reference TRBV19 and TRBJ2-2, the full variable domain is DGGITQSPKYLFRKEGQNVTLSCEQNLNHDAMYWYRQDPGQGLRLIYYSQIVNDFQKGDIAEGYSVSREKKESFPLTVTSAQKNPTAFYLCASSRMGEDKTGELFFGEGSRLTVL.

This clone was counted a few times. The gene calls are TRBV3-1 (or the pseudogene TRBV3-2) and TRBJ2-7, with D tentatively TRBD2 (5 bases). V gave up 1 base and J gave up 7 bases, with 8 bases separating them. The germline CDR1 and CDR2 sequences are LGHDT and YNNKEL (reference sequence). There are 12 residues in the CDR3. DNA of the CDR3: TGTGCCAGCAGCCAAGCTGAGCGGGAGCAGTACTTC. Its translation is CASSQAEREQYF.

The genes are TRBV7-9 and TRBJ2-1, with 9 bases lining up with TRBD1. The V segment lost 1 base and the J segment 7 bases; nucleotides outside the gene matches: 8. Per the germline V gene, CDR1 is SEHNR and CDR2 is FQNEAQ (reference sequence). The CDR3 totals 16 residues. As DNA, the CDR3 is TGTGCCAGCAGCTTAGTGTTGGGACAGGGAAATAATGAGCAGTTCTTC. Residues: CASSLVLGQGNNEQFF.